Listed below are T cell receptor beta chains from one sample, sequenced in a study of T cell responses to AZD1222 COVID-19 vaccine. Libraries were prepared by immunoSEQ multiplex PCR; TCRdb keeps only in-frame clonotypes and omits some of them. The sample yields 150,000 to 200,000 clones, 94% seen once. The source was peripheral blood, collected on day 0 of AZD1222 vaccination. These receptor sequences come from an adult in good health. Both conserved end residues are part of each CDR3. The order of the fields is D gene, V gene, clone size, J gene, CDR3 protein, CDR3 DNA. The D gene is left open where the match is weak. Clone size is given for some rows only: seen once, a few or many times, or a class if the clone is expanded.

-	TRBV5-1	-	TRBJ2-5	CASSLGVSSREETQYF	TGCGCCAGCAGCTTAGGGGTTAGTTCGCGGGAAGAGACCCAGTACTTC
-	TRBV6-4	-	TRBJ1-2	CASSDSNTGGYTF	TGTGCCAGCAGTGACTCGAACACCGGAGGCTACACCTTC
-	TRBV28	few	TRBJ1-2	CASRPAGTGHGYTF	TGTGCCAGCAGGCCTGCGGGAACGGGGCATGGCTACACCTTC
-	TRBV6-5	-	TRBJ1-4	CASSRSGAHNEKLFF	TGTGCCAGCAGCCGTTCCGGGGCCCATAATGAAAAACTGTTTTTT
-	TRBV7-9	-	TRBJ1-2	CASSSTGPANYGYTF	TGTGCCAGCAGCTCGACAGGCCCAGCTAACTATGGCTACACCTTC
-	TRBV3-1/TRBV3-2	once	TRBJ2-6	CAGGYSGANVLTF	TGTGCCGGCGGGTACTCTGGGGCCAACGTCCTGACTTTC
-	TRBV4-1	few	TRBJ1-1	CASSSRTGNTEAFF	TGCGCCAGCAGCTCCCGGACGGGAAACACTGAAGCTTTCTTT
TRBD1	TRBV5-4	few	TRBJ1-2	CASSPGTGNYGYTF	TGTGCCAGCAGTCCGGGGACAGGGAACTATGGCTACACCTTC
-	TRBV6-2/TRBV6-3	-	TRBJ2-3	CASSYPLGGTSTDTQYF	TGTGCCAGCAGTTATCCCCTTGGCGGCACTAGCACAGATACGCAGTATTTT
-	TRBV24-1	-	TRBJ2-1	CATSAHLNNEQFF	TGTGCCACCAGTGCCCATCTTAACAATGAGCAGTTCTTC
-	TRBV29-1	-	TRBJ2-3	CSVEPYYRETDTQYF	TGCAGCGTTGAACCCTATTACAGGGAAACAGATACGCAGTATTTT
-	TRBV3-1/TRBV3-2	-	TRBJ1-2	CASSPRGRTNYGYTF	TGTGCCAGCAGCCCCCGGGGACGAACTAACTATGGCTACACCTTC
TRBD1	TRBV29-1	-	TRBJ1-2	CSVERTGFGRGYTF	TGCAGCGTTGAAAGGACAGGGTTCGGCCGCGGCTACACCTTC
-	TRBV27	-	TRBJ2-7	CASSLSDGAQQTPYEQYF	TGTGCCAGCAGTTTATCAGACGGGGCCCAGCAGACTCCCTACGAGCAGTACTTC
-	TRBV10-1	-	TRBJ1-1	CASSEEVNTEAFF	TGCGCCAGCAGTGAAGAGGTGAACACTGAAGCTTTCTTT
-	TRBV7-9	-	TRBJ1-1	CASSEGRGITEAFF	TGTGCCAGCAGCGAAGGTCGGGGCATCACTGAAGCTTTCTTT
TRBD1	TRBV19	-	TRBJ1-2	CASTPSGTGNRYGYTF	TGTGCCAGTACCCCCTCCGGGACAGGGAATCGGTATGGCTACACCTTC
-	TRBV7-2	-	TRBJ2-2	CASSFKLDTGELFF	TGTGCCAGCAGCTTCAAATTGGACACCGGGGAGCTGTTTTTT
-	TRBV3-1/TRBV3-2	-	TRBJ1-3	CASSQDFLENSGNTIYF	TGTGCCAGCAGCCAAGATTTCCTTGAGAACTCTGGAAACACCATATATTTT
-	TRBV10-3	-	TRBJ1-1	CATSQNTEAFF	TGTGCCACCAGCCAGAACACTGAAGCTTTCTTT
-	TRBV5-4	-	TRBJ2-2	CASSTGTGELFF	TGTGCCAGCAGCACCGGGACCGGGGAGCTGTTTTTT
-	TRBV7-9	few	TRBJ1-2	CASSPFRTEPNYGYTF	TGTGCCAGCAGCCCGTTCCGGACAGAACCAAACTATGGCTACACCTTC
TRBD2	TRBV10-3	-	TRBJ2-1	CAIRLAGVDEQFF	TGTGCCATCAGGCTAGCGGGAGTGGATGAGCAGTTCTTC
-	TRBV12-3/TRBV12-4	-	TRBJ2-7	CASSYGSSYEQYF	TGTGCCAGCAGTTACGGGAGCTCCTACGAGCAGTACTTC
-	TRBV4-1	-	TRBJ2-7	CASSQEVLAPYEQYF	TGCGCCAGCAGCCAAGAAGTGTTGGCCCCCTACGAGCAGTACTTC
-	TRBV19	-	TRBJ1-2	CASSIQGRTNYGYTF	TGTGCCAGTAGTATACAGGGGAGGACTAACTATGGCTACACCTTC
-	TRBV20-1	-	TRBJ1-2	CSAKGGDGYTF	TGCAGTGCTAAGGGGGGCGATGGCTACACCTTC
TRBD2	TRBV28	-	TRBJ2-2	CASSSGTSGSGGELFF	TGTGCCAGCAGTTCCGGGACTAGCGGGAGTGGCGGGGAGCTGTTTTTT
-	TRBV5-5	-	TRBJ1-4	CASSPADIYEKLFF	TGTGCCAGCAGTCCAGCAGACATTTATGAAAAACTGTTTTTT
TRBD1	TRBV11-3	-	TRBJ2-1	CASSLIRGHNEQFF	TGTGCCAGCAGCTTAATCAGGGGGCACAATGAGCAGTTCTTC
-	TRBV3-1/TRBV3-2	-	TRBJ2-2	CASSSRLTNTGELFF	TGTGCCAGCAGCTCACGACTAACAAACACCGGGGAGCTGTTTTTT
-	TRBV4-2	-	TRBJ2-2	CASSQDAGELFF	TGTGCCAGCAGCCAAGATGCCGGGGAGCTGTTTTTT
TRBD1	TRBV28	-	TRBJ1-4	CASTSGQGSEKLFF	TGTGCCAGCACCTCGGGACAGGGGTCTGAAAAACTGTTTTTT
-	TRBV5-1	once	TRBJ1-1	CASSPVTRNTEAFF	TGCGCCAGCAGCCCAGTCACAAGGAACACTGAAGCTTTCTTT
TRBD1	TRBV12-5	-	TRBJ1-2	CASGLGGTDYGYTF	TGTGCTAGTGGTTTGGGGGGGACAGACTATGGCTACACCTTC
-	TRBV12-5	-	TRBJ2-7	CASAPGLQGYEQYF	TGTGCTAGTGCCCCAGGACTGCAGGGCTACGAGCAGTACTTC
-	TRBV3-1/TRBV3-2	-	TRBJ2-7	CASSTRGALPSYEQYF	TGTGCCAGCAGCACACGAGGGGCCCTCCCTTCCTACGAGCAGTACTTC
-	TRBV2	-	TRBJ1-4	CASSLWGRANEKLFF	TGTGCCAGCAGTCTCTGGGGGAGGGCTAATGAAAAACTGTTTTTT
TRBD2	TRBV28	-	TRBJ2-3	CASSSLTGTSATSTDTQYF	TGTGCCAGCAGTTCCCTTACCGGGACTAGCGCGACTAGCACAGATACGCAGTATTTT
-	TRBV13	-	TRBJ1-4	CASSSRDPRKEKLFF	TGTGCCAGCAGCTCCCGGGATCCCCGGAAGGAAAAACTGTTTTTT
-	TRBV10-1	-	TRBJ1-1	CASSESPAGLNTEAFF	TGCGCCAGCAGTGAGTCCCCCGCAGGACTGAACACTGAAGCTTTCTTT
-	TRBV28	-	TRBJ2-2	CASDTTNAEHRGAVF	TGTGCCAGCGATACGACTAACGCCGAACACCGGGGAGCTGTTTTT
-	TRBV6-5	few	TRBJ1-5	CASSSEGIQPQHF	TGTGCCAGCAGTAGCGAAGGAATTCAGCCCCAGCATTTT
-	TRBV3-1/TRBV3-2	-	TRBJ2-1	CASSKGTPAYNEQFF	TGTGCCAGCAGCAAGGGTACCCCAGCCTACAATGAGCAGTTCTTC
TRBD2	TRBV4-1	-	TRBJ2-5	CASSQDGRSGRGTQYF	TGCGCCAGCAGCCAAGATGGCAGGTCCGGGAGGGGGACCCAGTACTTC
-	TRBV30	-	TRBJ1-2	CAWNRIGESGYTF	TGTGCCTGGAATCGTATAGGGGAAAGTGGCTACACCTTC
-	TRBV6-5	-	TRBJ2-3	CASSYGLPFYTDTQYF	TGTGCCAGCAGCTACGGACTTCCTTTTTACACAGATACGCAGTATTTT
TRBD1	TRBV11-2	-	TRBJ1-1	CASSLQQGAEAFF	TGTGCCAGCAGCTTACAACAGGGGGCTGAAGCTTTCTTT
TRBD1	TRBV5-1	-	TRBJ1-1	CASSLGRTGSGLGAFF	TGCGCCAGCAGCTTGGGAAGGACAGGGAGTGGGTTGGGTGCTTTCTTT